The rows below give T cell receptor beta chains drawn from one sample of a study of control samples from healthy donors and cancer patients. Clones were sequenced by immunoSEQ multiplex PCR, and TCRdb holds only the in-frame ones, with some missing. The sample includes about 180,000 clones, around 90% of them seen just once. Specimen: blood. The receptors originated from a woman in her 50s in good health. Each CDR3 is given with its conserved first and last residue. The D gene is left open where the match is weak. Not all rows give a size; the values are once, few, many and, for expanded clones, a class.

j_call d_call clone_size cdr3_length v_call cdr3_nt cdr3_aa
TRBJ2-4 TRBD2 few 16 TRBV5-1 TGCGCCAGCAGCTTGACTAGCGCCCTAGCCAAAAACATTCAGTACTTC CASSLTSALAKNIQYF
TRBJ1-2 . . 14 TRBV28 TGTGCCAGCAGTCGAGGGGGGGTTGGCTATGGCTACACCTTC CASSRGGVGYGYTF
TRBJ1-2 . . 15 TRBV5-3 TGTGCCAGAAGCTTGGGGCTGACGGAGTACTATGGCTACACCTTC CARSLGLTEYYGYTF
TRBJ1-2 . . 14 TRBV9 TGTGCCAGCAGCGTAGACCTGGGTATCTATGGCTACACCTTC CASSVDLGIYGYTF
TRBJ2-7 . . 13 TRBV6-5 TGTGCCAGCTCTGGACAGTATACCTACGAGCAGTACTTC CASSGQYTYEQYF
TRBJ1-1 . once 13 TRBV5-6 TGTGCCAGCAGCTTGGTGAGGAACACTGAAGCTTTCTTT CASSLVRNTEAFF
TRBJ1-2 . . 15 TRBV9 TGTGCCAGCAGCGTAGGAGGGGGGCGCGGCTATGGCTACACCTTC CASSVGGGRGYGYTF
TRBJ2-6 . once 15 TRBV5-4 TGTGCCAGCAGCTTGAGAAAGGCTGGGGCCAACGTCCTGACTTTC CASSLRKAGANVLTF
TRBJ1-3 . once 17 TRBV18 TGTGCCAGCTCACCACCCCCGACGGGTCGCTCTGGAAACACCATATATTTT CASSPPPTGRSGNTIYF
TRBJ1-4 . . 15 TRBV6-5 TGTGCCAGCAGTATGTCTCAGGGACCTAATGAAAAACTGTTTTTT CASSMSQGPNEKLFF
TRBJ2-3 TRBD2 . 14 TRBV28 TGTGCCAGCAGACTAGCGGGGGGATCAGATACGCAGTATTTT CASRLAGGSDTQYF
TRBJ2-5 . . 12 TRBV5-5 TGTGCCAGCAGCCGCGACTGGGAGACCCAGTACTTC CASSRDWETQYF
TRBJ2-3 TRBD2 . 17 TRBV5-4 TGTGCCAGCAGCCCCGGCGGGGGGCCACCCAGCACAGATACGCAGTATTTT CASSPGGGPPSTDTQYF
TRBJ2-5 TRBD2 . 20 TRBV6-2/TRBV6-3 TGTGCCAGCAGTTACTATCTCGGGACTAGCGGGAGTTGGGGCCAAGAGACCCAGTACTTC CASSYYLGTSGSWGQETQYF
TRBJ1-5 . . 18 TRBV19 TGTGCCAGTAGTACGAGACAGGCGGGTCCATATAGCAATCAGCCCCAGCATTTT CASSTRQAGPYSNQPQHF